A single sample gave rise to the 10 T cell receptor beta chains below, sequenced in a study of T cells after yellow fever vaccination. TCRdb analysed the 5' RACE reads with MiXCR anew, one entry per CDR3 protein. The sample contains 200,000 to 250,000 distinct CDR3 sequences, 6.9% of which appear only once. The sequencing here drew on CD4+ T cells sorted from PBMCs, taken 15 days after the yellow fever booster vaccination. The receptor source for this set is a man in his thirties or forties who received the YFV17D yellow fever vaccine.

This chain links TRBV20-1 with TRBJ2-7; D remains ambiguous. Per germline, CDR1 DFQATT and CDR2 SNEGSKA (reference sequence). Deletions cut 6 bases from V and 2 bases from J, with 8 bases between. The CDR3 runs to 11 residues. CDR3 loop: CSAGTPYEQYF. CDR3 sequence (DNA): TGCAGTGCGGGTACCCCCTACGAGCAGTACTTC.

This clonotype was seen ten or more times. V gene TRBV6-2 or TRBV6-3 combines with J gene TRBJ2-5; the D is unclear. V dropped 0 bases and J dropped 1 base, with 12 bases sitting between them. The CDR3 covers 16 residues. Germline V gene data show CDR1 as MNHEY and CDR2 as SVGEGT. DNA for the CDR3: TGTGCCAGCAGTTACTCGAGAACGGGTTTCCAAGAGACCCAGTACTTC. It is translated as CASSYSRTGFQETQYF.

This clonotype was observed a handful of times. The J gene is TRBJ2-1, the V gene TRBV7-2, with D perhaps matching TRBD1 (6 bases). Trimming pared 1 base from V and 9 bases from J, leaving 16 bases between. The CDR3 runs to 15 residues. Looked up from germline, CDR1 is SGHTA and CDR2 is FQGNSA. CDR3 sequence: CASSLVSVVGGEQFF. In DNA form, the CDR3 reads TGTGCCAGCAGCTTAGTATCAGTGGTAGGGGGTGAGCAGTTCTTC.

The chain employs TRBV7-2 and TRBJ2-3; a possible D gene is TRBD1 (5 bases). From germline, CDR1 is SGHTA and CDR2 FQGNSA. The CDR3 totals 16 residues. Trimming took off 5 bases at V and 1 base at J, with 16 bases between the two ends. In DNA, the CDR3 is TGTGCCAGCAGCCGCGGTGGAACAGGACGCACAGATACGCAGTATTTT. Protein product: CASSRGGTGRTDTQYF. The full variable domain, in which reference TRBV7-2 and TRBJ2-3 provide the parts outside the CDR3, is GAGVSQSPSNKVTEKGKDVELRCDPISGHTALYWYRQSLGQGLEFLIYFQGNSAPDKSGLPSDRFSAERTGGSVSTLTIQRTQQEDSAVYLCASSRGGTGRTDTQYFGPGTRLTVL.

The chain links TRBV4-2 to TRBJ2-1; TRBD2 agrees at 9 bases. The germline gives CDR1 LGHNA, CDR2 YNFKEQ. There are 17 residues in the CDR3. J gave up 4 bases and V 4 bases, and 11 bases lay outside the gene matches. The CDR3 DNA reads TGTGCCAGCAGCCTCCAGGGTAGCGGGGGAGGTTACAATGAGCAGTTCTTC. This sequence encodes CASSLQGSGGGYNEQFF.

In its sample, this clonotype was seen many times. CDR3 nucleotide sequence: TGCGCCAGCAGCCTTAGCGGTACTACCTACAATGAGCAGTTCTTC. Protein: CASSLSGTTYNEQFF. The V call is TRBV5-1, the J call TRBJ2-1, with D tentatively TRBD2 (6 bases). The CDR3 is 15 amino acids. The germline V gene has CDR1 SGHRS and CDR2 YFSETQ. Trimming removed 4 bases at V and 2 bases at J, with 13 bases between.

This clonotype was picked up a small number of times. The DNA of the CDR3 is TGTGCCACCAAACTAGCGGGAGCCCCTCACTACGAGCAGTACTTC. Protein: CATKLAGAPHYEQYF. The V gene is TRBV18, the J gene TRBJ2-7; 11 positions agree with TRBD2. The V and J ends lost 10 bases and 3 bases, in that order; junction bases with no gene match: 11. Germline assignment: CDR1 KGHSH and CDR2 LQKENI. The CDR3 has 15 amino acids.

This clonotype was observed a few times. The CDR3 nucleotides are TGCAGTGCTAGAGAAGCATTAGCCAAAAACATTCAGTACTTC. Its translation is CSAREALAKNIQYF. The V gene is TRBV20-1, the J gene TRBJ2-4; D gene uncertain. Trimming shortened V by 0 bases and J by 0 bases, and 6 bases separated the two germline ends. The CDR3 totals 14 residues. The germline V gene has CDR1 DFQATT and CDR2 SNEGSKA (reference sequence).

This chain joins TRBV19 and TRBJ2-1, with a tentative D call TRBD1 (6 bases). Germline CDR1 LNHDA, CDR2 SQIVND (reference sequence). The CDR3 is 17 residues long. V was trimmed by 0 bases and J by 4 bases, leaving 16 bases between them. In DNA form, the CDR3 reads TGTGCCAGTAGTATAGACTACATGGGGGCAGGGTACAATGAGCAGTTCTTC. The encoded protein is CASSIDYMGAGYNEQFF.

The chain has TRBV11-3 and TRBJ2-7, with 7 positions matching TRBD2. There are 14 residues in the CDR3. V trimming: 1 base; J trimming: 4 bases; junction bases outside the gene matches: 4. Germline CDR1 is SGHNT and CDR2 is YENEEA. The CDR3 DNA sequence: TGTGCCAGCAGCTTAGCGGGAGGTAATTACGAGCAGTACTTC. Translated: CASSLAGGNYEQYF.